This T cell receptor (beta chain) came from a study of molecular identifiers for immune sequencing clone quantification (dated by TCRdb to between 2017 and 2018). As for the study more broadly: For a replicate experiment, the RNA from either approximately 20,000 or 100,000 naive CD8 T cells was divided into five aliquots, and four of those aliquots went on to sequencing. The study was a methods study using CD8 T cells to benchmark molecular-identifier clustering-based TCR repertoire sequencing (MIDCIRS) and TCR RNA copy counting. Results and caveats for the whole study, not just this receptor: The naive libraries included spiked-in Jurkat TCR RNA (10 copies' worth), and this Jurkat TCR RNA is not part of the donor repertoire. In CMV-specific effector cells, clones with more than 20 RNA copies contained over 99% of molecules, whereas in naive cells such clones contained under 1% of molecules. Highly expanded clone sizes could be underestimated because identical TCR molecules may share a barcode. Spiked-in Jurkat TCR RNA equivalent to a single cell was reported to be detectable even among approximately 1 million naive CD8 T cells. When barcode sub-clustering was omitted, TCR diversity was inflated by chimeric consensus sequences, with chimeras reaching as high as 47%. Modeling estimated 2.5 to 3.5 recovered TCR RNA copies per cell, compared with about ten by digital PCR, which implies approximately 30% capture efficiency.

Libraries of naive CD8 T cells were built from approximately 20,000 to 1,000,000 sorted cells, with 10%, 30% or 50% of the purified RNA used. Naive CD8 T cells were FACS-sorted as CD8+CD4-CCR7+CD45RA+ on a BD FACSAria II into RLT Plus buffer. To test detection sensitivity, Jurkat RNA equivalent to roughly nine TCR copies was spiked into samples of about 18,000-1,000,000 naive CD8 T cells. CD8 T cells were enriched with RosetteSep CD8+ T Cell Enrichment Cocktail and Ficoll-Paque, followed by ACK red cell lysis. The library was built by means of PCR. The sample was run on an Illumina HiSeq 4000. Preparation of bulk TCR libraries followed a previously described approach, with the TCR primers listed in Table S5. The Qiagen AllPrep DNA/RNA kit was used to purify total RNA. Before any analysis, reads coming from multiple sequencing runs of the same library were combined into one pool. The source study handled its data this way. Only reads with exact TCR constant sequence were kept, trimmed to 150 nt, and grouped by their 12-nt molecular barcodes. Reads inside each barcode group were sub-clustered using a 15% Levenshtein threshold, and a quality-weighted consensus sequence was constructed for each RNA molecule. Non-functional sequences were discarded, and so were lower-count sequences lying one edit away from another sequence. Barcode sub-clusters with fewer than 20% of the maximum read count were removed, based on fitting two negative binomial distributions. Starting from the raw public reads, TCRdb applied fastp trimming at Q25, assembled clones with MiXCR and retained in-frame beta chains. Rows with a matching CDR3 protein are joined into one entry that keeps the most common DNA and genes. The V and J calls, along with clone size, are taken from TCRdb and not from the paper's own processing. For this sample the table gives about 89,000 distinct CDR3 sequences, of which around 17% were detected only once. 0.7% to 0.95% of the sample rests with the top ten.

This clonotype was seen ten or more times. Its cognate antigen has yet to be identified. It has no much larger one-base neighbor in the sample; base qualities were not kept. The sample taken for sequencing was naive CD8+ T cells from blood, with Jurkat cell RNA spiked in. The sample's cell subset or site label, decoded: FACS-sorted CD8+CD4-CCR7+CD45RA+ naive T cells. The TCR comes from a human donor in good health. Some libraries in this study had Jurkat cell RNA spiked in.

The CDR3 sequence is CASSQVARGLEEQYF. The bases read TGCGCCAGCAGCCAAGTGGCCAGGGGGCTGGAGGAGCAGTACTTC. The sequence links TRBV4-1 to TRBJ2-7, and 8 junctional nucleotides match TRBD1. Including the terminal cysteine and phenylalanine, the CDR3 comprises 15 residues. The entry retains the CDR3 DNA only, 45 bases that are in frame from base 1. CDR1 MGHRA and CDR2 YSYEKL were looked up in the germline V gene. For this chain, trimming is 1 base at the V end and 7 bases at the J end, and the number of junction bases without a gene match is 9.